This entry lists 8 T cell receptor beta chains sequenced from one sample in a study of breast tumors, draining lymph nodes, adjacent tissues. Breast cancer patients provided tissue from their axillary draining lymph nodes. TCRdb ran MiXCR on the multiplex PCR reads and lists one entry per CDR3 protein. The sample includes some 150,000 distinct CDR3 sequences, more than 20% of them seen just once. Sequenced input: axillary lymph node tissue. These receptors all stem from a female donor with breast cancer. Some clones in this sample may be carry-over from other donors' samples.

In its sample, this clonotype was seen many times. This chain uses TRBV6-1 with TRBJ1-6; a possible D gene is TRBD1 (5 bases). The CDR3 consists of 15 residues. V lost 0 bases, J lost 8 bases, and 11 bases lay in between. CDR1 and CDR2 (germline): MNHNS, SASEGT. The CDR3 sequence: CASSEAPGFHSPLHF. CDR3 coding DNA: TGTGCCAGCAGTGAAGCGCCAGGGTTTCATTCACCCCTCCACTTT.

This chain connects TRBV20-1 to TRBJ2-1; TRBD1 matches 7 bases. The J call may be incorrect, as the DNA end agrees better with TRBJ1-1. The CDR3 is 12 amino acids. CDR1 and CDR2 from the germline V gene are DFQATT and SNEGSKA (reference sequence). The CDR3 spells CSAREGDSEAFF. CDR3 DNA sequence: TGCAGTGCTAGAGAAGGGGACAGTGAAGCTTTCTTT.

This clonotype came up many times. This chain uses TRBV28 with TRBJ2-1; the D gene is possibly TRBD2 (5 bases). CDR1 and CDR2 from the germline V gene are MDHEN and SYDVKM. This CDR3 has 13 residues. The V and J ends lost 7 bases and 3 bases respectively, with 10 bases between them. The CDR3 reads CASTTGNYNEQFF. The CDR3 bases are TGTGCCAGCACCACGGGGAACTACAATGAGCAGTTCTTC. The full variable domain, with the rest looked up from reference TRBV28 and TRBJ2-1, is DVKVTQSSRYLVKRTGEKVFLECVQDMDHENMFWYRQDPGLGLRLIYFSYDVKMKEKGDIPEGYSVSREKKERFSLILESASTNQTSMYLCASTTGNYNEQFFGPGTRLTVL.

In its sample, this clonotype was seen many times. The chain combines TRBV5-5 with TRBJ2-7; D might be TRBD1 (6 bases). Germline V lookup: CDR1 SGHKS, CDR2 YYEKEE (reference sequence). V was clipped by 0 bases and J by 0 bases, with 10 bases between them. The CDR3 is 15 residues long. CDR3 sequence (DNA): TGTGCCAGCAGCTTGGCGGGGACATCCTCCTACGAGCAGTACTTC. Encoded protein: CASSLAGTSSYEQYF.

This clonotype was seen many times. V and J are TRBV28 and TRBJ1-2; D is ambiguous. Germline V lookup: CDR1 MDHEN, CDR2 SYDVKM. This CDR3 region has 16 residues. With 5 bases removed from V and 4 bases from J, the gap between germline ends came to 20 bases. The CDR3 coding sequence is TGTGCCAGCAGTGATGGCAAAAAAAGAGGGAGCTATGGCTACACCTTC. This translates into CASSDGKKRGSYGYTF.

Ten or more counts support this clonotype. CDR3 protein: CSARALNLRVQETQYF. In DNA form, the CDR3 reads TGCAGTGCTAGAGCTCTGAATCTTCGGGTCCAAGAGACCCAGTACTTC. The gene calls are TRBV20-1 and TRBJ2-5; D gene ambiguous. The V end lost 1 base, the J end lost 1 base, and 16 bases lay between the germline ends. Germline V gene sequence: CDR1 DFQATT, CDR2 SNEGSKA (reference sequence). The CDR3 has 16 amino acids.

This clonotype was seen ten or more times. The chain employs TRBV29-1 and TRBJ2-7; tentative D call: TRBD2 (5 bases). V was cut by 4 bases and J by 2 bases, with 6 bases left in between. CDR1 is SQVTM, CDR2 ANQGSEA, per germline. The length of the CDR3 is 11 residues. CDR3 in amino acids: CSVVGAYEQYF. CDR3 DNA: TGCAGCGTTGTCGGGGCCTACGAGCAGTACTTC.

As regards this clonotype: A read error may explain this, as a much larger clone is one base away. V is TRBV18 and J is TRBJ1-4; perhaps TRBD1 as D (6 bases). CDR1 and CDR2 from the germline V gene are KGHSH and LQKENI. Trimming took 5 bases from V and 7 from J, leaving 11 bases between them. CDR3 size: 13 residues. CDR3 amino acids: CASSGGLGEKLFF. The CDR3 DNA follows: TGTGCCAGCTCAGGGGGGCTTGGTGAAAAACTGTTTTTT.